The sequence of this T cell receptor beta chain was determined in a study of OX40 agonist ivuxolimab in advanced cancers. Study conclusions and caveats: CD4+ and CD8+ blood T cells expanded clonally by week 6 at 0.1 to 3.0 mg/kg. Partial responders receiving 0.1-3.0 mg/kg showed among the lowest clonal expansion.

Of note for this clone: Antigen specificity is unknown.

Drawing of blood for sampling happened at baseline, at cycle 4 day 1, and at cycle 7 day 1. This CDR3 spans 16 amino acids. Trimming stripped 5 bases from V and 4 bases from J, with 20 bases between. The germline V gene has CDR1 MNHEY and CDR2 SMNVEV (reference sequence). The assay was immunoSEQ multiplex PCR, and TCRdb's table has in-frame clones only and misses some. Of about 69,000 clones listed, 90% are singletons. The chain carries TRBV27 and TRBJ1-1; D unresolved. The sequence derives from an adult with an advanced solid tumor such as melanoma, head and neck, liver or kidney cancer. The sample was CD4+ or CD8+ T cells sorted from blood, taken in a trial of the OX40 agonist ivuxolimab. Written as DNA, the CDR3 is TGTGCCAGCAGTCCCCTCTGGGCGGTCCAAGGCACTGAAGCTTTCTTT. Translated, it gives CASSPLWAVQGTEAFF.